This is a list of T cell receptor beta chains from one sample in a study of lymphopenia after photon versus proton radiotherapy. The protocol was immunoSEQ multiplex PCR, while the TCRdb copy is restricted to in-frame clones and leaves out a portion. The table has around 20,000 clones, 90% to 95% seen once; the top ten hold around 6.3%. The sample here was peripheral blood, taken from a patient treated with photon-based radiotherapy. The receptors come from a man aged 55 to 70 with pancreatic cancer. Both conserved end residues are part of each CDR3. The D gene is left open where the match is weak. Part of the rows lack a size; the others show once, few, many or a class for expanded clones.

NA	TRBJ2-2	NA	TRBV6-5	CASSSPDNRELFF	TGTGCCAGCAGTTCCCCCGACAACCGCGAGCTGTTTTTT
NA	TRBJ1-6	NA	TRBV11-2	CASRADSSYNSPLHF	TGTGCCTCTAGGGCAGACAGCTCCTATAATTCACCCCTCCACTTT
NA	TRBJ2-1	TRBD1	TRBV5-1	CASSAGQGGNEQFF	TGCGCCAGCAGCGCAGGACAGGGTGGCAATGAGCAGTTCTTC
NA	TRBJ1-1	NA	TRBV6-1	CASSFQRTLNTEAFF	TGTGCCAGCAGTTTCCAGCGGACACTCAACACTGAAGCTTTCTTT
NA	TRBJ1-2	NA	TRBV7-2	CASSLDPGSDGYTF	TGTGCCAGCAGCTTAGATCCGGGATCCGATGGCTACACCTTC
NA	TRBJ1-2	NA	TRBV6-5	CASSRDGGSNYGYTF	TGTGCCAGCAGTAGGGACGGTGGGTCTAACTATGGCTACACCTTC
NA	TRBJ1-2	TRBD1	TRBV5-1	CASSQTGVRGYTF	TGCGCCAGCAGCCAGACAGGGGTTAGGGGCTACACCTTC
NA	TRBJ2-7	NA	TRBV2	CASSEQGDYYEQYF	TGTGCCAGCAGTGAACAGGGCGATTACTACGAGCAGTACTTC
once	TRBJ1-1	NA	TRBV4-1	CASSPGSEAFF	TGCGCCAGCAGCCCAGGGAGTGAAGCTTTCTTT
NA	TRBJ2-1	NA	TRBV30	CAWSEIRVNEQFF	TGTGCCTGGAGCGAGATTAGAGTAAATGAGCAGTTCTTC
NA	TRBJ2-5	NA	TRBV29-1	CSVEDLLVALQETQYF	TGCAGCGTTGAAGATCTTCTAGTCGCTCTCCAAGAGACCCAGTACTTC
NA	TRBJ1-6	NA	TRBV19	CASSMRGLGSPLHF	TGTGCCAGTAGTATGCGGGGTTTGGGATCACCCCTCCACTTT
NA	TRBJ1-1	NA	TRBV30	CAWTPYTEAFF	TGTGCCTGGACTCCATACACTGAAGCTTTCTTT
NA	TRBJ1-5	NA	TRBV27	CASSQQGGQPQHF	TGTGCCAGCAGTCAACAGGGAGGTCAGCCCCAGCATTTT
NA	TRBJ2-3	NA	TRBV7-5	CASSLLGRRTDTQYF	TGTGCCAGCAGCTTACTCGGGAGACGCACAGATACGCAGTATTTT
NA	TRBJ2-4	NA	TRBV4-1	CASSQEGGPGLAKNIQYF	TGCGCCAGCAGCCAAGAAGGGGGGCCGGGACTAGCCAAAAACATTCAGTACTTC
NA	TRBJ1-1	TRBD1	TRBV19	CASSDPRGRGNTEAFF	TGTGCCAGCAGTGATCCCAGGGGGCGAGGGAACACTGAAGCTTTCTTT
NA	TRBJ2-3	NA	TRBV30	CAWARDKSTDTQYF	TGTGCCTGGGCGCGGGACAAAAGCACAGATACGCAGTATTTT
once	TRBJ2-6	TRBD1	TRBV2	CASSPDRVGANVLTF	TGTGCCAGCAGTCCGGACAGGGTTGGGGCCAACGTCCTGACTTTC
NA	TRBJ2-6	NA	TRBV30	CALRRGANVLTF	TGTGCCCTTCGTCGTGGGGCCAACGTCCTGACTTTC
NA	TRBJ1-2	NA	TRBV14	CASSQDPNYGYTF	TGTGCCAGCAGCCAGGACCCTAACTATGGCTACACCTTC
NA	TRBJ1-1	NA	TRBV5-1	CASSLQGKEAEAFF	TGCGCCAGCAGCTTGCAAGGAAAGGAGGCTGAAGCTTTCTTT
NA	TRBJ1-5	NA	TRBV5-1	CASSSLPGDQPQHF	TGCGCCAGCAGCTCCTTGCCAGGGGATCAGCCCCAGCATTTT
once	TRBJ1-2	TRBD1	TRBV30	CAWSVQGGYGYTF	TGTGCCTGGAGTGTTCAGGGGGGCTATGGCTACACCTTC
NA	TRBJ1-5	TRBD1	TRBV18	CASSPPGQHLNQPQHF	TGTGCCAGCTCACCACCGGGACAGCACCTCAATCAGCCCCAGCATTTT
NA	TRBJ1-3	TRBD1	TRBV2	CASSEDRGAGGNTIYF	TGTGCCAGCAGTGAAGACAGGGGGGCTGGTGGAAACACCATATATTTT